Below, 30 T cell receptor beta chains from the same sample are listed, as sequenced in a study of CD8 T cells in ankylosing spondylitis. TCRdb recomputed calls from the 5' RACE reads with MiXCR, one row per CDR3 protein. In the table there are about 42,000 distinct CDR3 sequences, under 5% of which are singletons. The sequenced sample was blood, either unsorted or a sorted T cell fraction (not recorded which). Receptors originate from a female donor with ankylosing spondylitis or in good health (not recorded which).

At least ten counts were recorded for this clonotype. J is TRBJ2-3 and V is TRBV9; possible D gene TRBD2, 6 bases. Germline V gene sequence: CDR1 SGDLS, CDR2 YYNGEE. The V end lost 3 bases, the J end lost 2 bases, and 10 bases lay between the germline ends. The length of the CDR3 is 14 residues. This CDR3 reads CASSAGGVTDTQYF. The CDR3 DNA reads TGTGCCAGCAGCGCTGGCGGGGTCACAGATACGCAGTATTTT.

This clonotype was seen at least ten times. The chain combines TRBV9 with TRBJ2-3; 12 bases line up with TRBD2. Germline CDR1 reads SGDLS; CDR2 reads YYNGEE. There are 16 residues in the CDR3. After removal of 3 bases from V and 4 bases from J, the junction contained 6 bases not matched to a gene. The CDR3 bases are TGTGCCAGCAGCGCCACCCTAGCGGGGGGGGCAGATACGCAGTATTTT. It specifies CASSATLAGGADTQYF.

This clonotype is medium-sized. The J gene is TRBJ1-2, the V gene TRBV9; 8 bases agree with TRBD1. The ends lost 0 bases at V and 3 bases at J; junction bases unmatched: 4. Looked up from germline, CDR1 is SGDLS and CDR2 is YYNGEE. The CDR3 totals 15 residues. The CDR3 bases are TGTGCCAGCAGCGTAGTGGACAGGGTCGACTATGGCTACACCTTC. It codes for CASSVVDRVDYGYTF.

This clonotype has a handful of counts. The V gene is TRBV23-1, the J gene TRBJ2-1; maybe TRBD2 (6 bases). TRBV23-1 has ORF status, its function being uncertain. This CDR3 contains 16 residues. V lost 3 bases and J lost 6, with 18 bases in between. The CDR3 coding sequence is TGCGCCAGCAGTCAGCCGGGGGACCCAGAGCCCAATGAGCAGTTCTTC. Amino acids: CASSQPGDPEPNEQFF.

This clonotype was picked up many times. V gene TRBV9 combines with J gene TRBJ1-3; D is perhaps TRBD1 (6 bases). The CDR3 consists of 15 residues. Germline-derived CDR1 and CDR2 are SGDLS and YYNGEE. Trimming shortened V by 1 base and J by 3 bases, and 11 bases separated the two germline ends. DNA of the CDR3: TGTGCCAGCAGCGTACAGGGGACCCTTGGAAACACCATATATTTT. Protein sequence: CASSVQGTLGNTIYF.

This clonotype was recorded many times. This sequence joins TRBV9 and TRBJ1-3; D gene uncertain. The CDR3 runs 16 residues. V lost 2 bases and J lost 0, with 12 bases in between. Germline lookup yields CDR1 SGDLS and CDR2 YYNGEE. The CDR3 DNA follows: TGTGCCAGCAGCGTTTCTGGGCTGAGCTCTGGAAACACCATATATTTT. This gives the protein CASSVSGLSSGNTIYF.

The chain links TRBV9 to TRBJ2-3; D gene unclear. The CDR3 is 12 residues long. Germline assignment: CDR1 SGDLS and CDR2 YYNGEE. Deletions cut 4 bases from V and 3 bases from J, with 6 bases between. The DNA of the CDR3 is TGTGCCAGCAGCCCACCTACAGATACGCAGTATTTT. Translation: CASSPPTDTQYF.

This clonotype was detected many times. This chain uses TRBV9 with TRBJ1-3; no firm D call. V lost 1 base to trimming and J lost 0 bases, with 11 bases between them. The CDR3 loop spans 16 amino acids. Germline CDR1 reads SGDLS; CDR2 reads YYNGEE. CDR3 protein: CASSVNGRSSGNTIYF. The CDR3 DNA sequence: TGTGCCAGCAGCGTAAACGGACGTTCCTCTGGAAACACCATATATTTT.

This clonotype was recorded at least ten times. The V and J genes are TRBV9 and TRBJ1-3, with 7 bases lining up with TRBD1. J was trimmed by 0 bases and V by 1 base; bases with no gene match: 7. This CDR3 has 17 residues. The germline V gene has CDR1 SGDLS and CDR2 YYNGEE. The CDR3 region is CASSVMDRPHSGNTIYF. CDR3 sequence (DNA): TGTGCCAGCAGCGTAATGGACAGGCCACACTCTGGAAACACCATATATTTT.

The table lists this clonotype with many counts. This chain connects TRBV9 to TRBJ1-1; tentative D call: TRBD1 (5 bases). Germline V gene sequence: CDR1 SGDLS, CDR2 YYNGEE. V was pared by 0 bases and J by 4 bases, with 16 bases between. The CDR3 totals 16 residues. CDR3 region: CASSVVVNSRGTEAFF. CDR3 nucleotide sequence: TGTGCCAGCAGCGTAGTAGTCAATTCGAGGGGCACTGAAGCTTTCTTT.

This clonotype was counted between two and nine times. The chain uses TRBV9 and TRBJ1-2; D perhaps matches TRBD1 (5 bases). The CDR3 contains 15 residues. Per the germline V gene, CDR1 is SGDLS and CDR2 is YYNGEE. The V and J ends lost 1 base and 3 bases respectively, with 13 bases between them. CDR3 sequence: CASSVQDGGDYGYTF. For the CDR3, the DNA is TGTGCCAGCAGCGTACAGGATGGAGGGGACTATGGCTACACCTTC. Complete variable domain (other parts from reference TRBV9 and TRBJ1-2): DSGVTQTPKHLITATGQRVTLRCSPRSGDLSVYWYQQSLDQGLQFLIQYYNGEERAKGNILERFSAQQFPDLHSELNLSSLELGDSALYFCASSVQDGGDYGYTFGSGTRLTVV.

This clonotype was counted ten times or more. J is TRBJ2-1 and V is TRBV9; 8 bases are a match to TRBD1. CDR1 is SGDLS, CDR2 YYNGEE, per germline. The CDR3 has 15 residues. V shed 3 bases, J shed 0 bases, and the junction held 2 bases outside the gene matches. CDR3 bases: TGTGCCAGCAGCGCCGGACAGGGCTCCTACAATGAGCAGTTCTTC. Amino acid sequence: CASSAGQGSYNEQFF.

A few counts support this clonotype. J is TRBJ1-1 and V is TRBV9; no clear D. Germline V gives CDR1 SGDLS, CDR2 YYNGEE. The V and J ends lost 0 bases and 3 bases respectively, with 12 bases between them. This CDR3 is built from 15 residues. CDR3 in DNA: TGTGCCAGCAGCGTAGGGGGTAGGTTGGACACTGAAGCTTTCTTT. Translation gives CASSVGGRLDTEAFF. The full variable domain, its missing parts supplied by reference TRBV9 and TRBJ1-1, is DSGVTQTPKHLITATGQRVTLRCSPRSGDLSVYWYQQSLDQGLQFLIQYYNGEERAKGNILERFSAQQFPDLHSELNLSSLELGDSALYFCASSVGGRLDTEAFFGQGTRLTVV.

This clonotype came up many times. This chain connects TRBV9 to TRBJ2-7; D gene uncertain. This CDR3 has 14 amino acids. Looked up from germline, CDR1 is SGDLS and CDR2 is YYNGEE. V was trimmed by 3 bases and J by 1 base, leaving 11 bases between them. CDR3 in amino acids: CASSATPGSYEQYF. CDR3 coding DNA: TGTGCCAGCAGCGCCACCCCGGGTTCCTACGAGCAGTACTTC.

This clonotype was recorded at least ten times. This rearrangement joins TRBV9 to TRBJ1-5; TRBD1 matches at 11 bases. The germline V gene has CDR1 SGDLS and CDR2 YYNGEE. J was trimmed by 6 bases and V by 3 bases; bases with no gene match: 2. The CDR3 runs 14 residues. This CDR3 reads CASSAGTGGQPQHF. The CDR3 DNA sequence: TGTGCCAGCAGCGCCGGGACAGGGGGTCAGCCCCAGCATTTT.

This clonotype was counted many times. The chain joins TRBV9 to TRBJ2-4; D unresolved. The ends were cut back, 3 bases at V and 8 bases at J, with 15 bases in the middle. This CDR3 contains 14 residues. Per the germline V gene, CDR1 is SGDLS and CDR2 is YYNGEE. The CDR3 DNA sequence: TGTGCCAGCAGCGGGGCAGGCTTTATGGACATTCAGTACTTC. It specifies CASSGAGFMDIQYF.

This clonotype is labeled large. The chain employs TRBV9 and TRBJ1-6; D call uncertain. Germline CDR1 is SGDLS and CDR2 is YYNGEE. Trimming shortened V by 4 bases and J by 6 bases, and 11 bases separated the two germline ends. The CDR3 is made up of 14 amino acids. The CDR3: CASSPSGSNSPLHF. The CDR3 nucleotides read TGTGCCAGCAGCCCTTCGGGGTCTAATTCACCCCTCCACTTT.

This clonotype showed up many times. V and J are TRBV9 and TRBJ2-3; weak D call: TRBD2 (5 bases). The CDR3 loop spans 14 amino acids. Looked up from germline, CDR1 is SGDLS and CDR2 is YYNGEE. V was cut by 3 bases and J by 2 bases, with 10 bases left in between. CDR3 bases: TGTGCCAGCAGCGACGACTATTACACAGATACGCAGTATTTT. Protein product: CASSDDYYTDTQYF. The full variable domain, its missing parts supplied by reference TRBV9 and TRBJ2-3, is DSGVTQTPKHLITATGQRVTLRCSPRSGDLSVYWYQQSLDQGLQFLIQYYNGEERAKGNILERFSAQQFPDLHSELNLSSLELGDSALYFCASSDDYYTDTQYFGPGTRLTVL.

This clonotype was observed at least ten times. The chain recombines TRBV9 with TRBJ2-3; D may be TRBD1 (6 bases). Trimming left V 3 bases short and J 9 bases short, with 14 bases between. CDR3 size: 13 residues. CDR1 is SGDLS and CDR2 is YYNGEE in the germline V gene. DNA for the CDR3: TGTGCCAGCAGCGGGGACATGAGGGGGACGCAGTATTTT. Translated: CASSGDMRGTQYF.

This clonotype was found many times. J is TRBJ2-7 and V is TRBV9, with D perhaps given as TRBD1 or TRBD2 (5 bases each). The germline V gene encodes CDR1 SGDLS and CDR2 YYNGEE. This CDR3 has 14 residues. Between the trimmed V and J ends, which lost 3 bases and 1 base, there was a span of 11 bases. Here the CDR3 reads CASSAGTSSYEQYF. The CDR3 DNA reads TGTGCCAGCAGCGCCGGGACGTCGTCCTACGAGCAGTACTTC.

The J gene is TRBJ2-7, the V gene TRBV9, with a weak D call TRBD1 (6 bases). This CDR3 comprises 14 residues. Looked up from germline, CDR1 is SGDLS and CDR2 is YYNGEE. Deletions cut 2 bases from V and 1 base from J, with 10 bases between. The CDR3 DNA follows: TGTGCCAGCAGCGTTTCAGGGGAGTCCTACGAGCAGTACTTC. Amino acid sequence: CASSVSGESYEQYF.

This clonotype was observed many times. The V gene is TRBV9, the J gene TRBJ2-5; 10 bases line up with TRBD1. Per the germline V gene, CDR1 is SGDLS and CDR2 is YYNGEE. This CDR3 is 16 amino acids long. V lost 1 base, J lost 4 bases, and 7 bases stayed unmatched. The CDR3 spells CASSVSGTGVLETQYF. Here the CDR3 DNA reads TGTGCCAGCAGCGTATCCGGGACAGGGGTATTAGAGACCCAGTACTTC.

This clonotype has at least ten counts. The chain employs TRBV9 and TRBJ2-7; D call uncertain. Germline V lookup: CDR1 SGDLS, CDR2 YYNGEE. This CDR3 has 15 residues. Trimming stripped 0 bases from V and 0 bases from J, with 10 bases between. The CDR3 nucleotides are TGTGCCAGCAGCGTAGTTCCAGATTTCTCCTACGAGCAGTACTTC. Its translation: CASSVVPDFSYEQYF.

This clonotype is deemed medium-sized. This rearrangement joins TRBV9 to TRBJ2-2; 11 bases agree with TRBD1. CDR3 length: 16 amino acids. The germline CDR1 and CDR2 sequences are SGDLS and YYNGEE. V was clipped by 4 bases and J by 4 bases; unmatched bases: 6. The DNA of the CDR3 is TGTGCCAGCAGCCCGCGGACAGGGGGCAGCACCGGGGAGCTGTTTTTT. Protein sequence: CASSPRTGGSTGELFF.

This clonotype has at least ten counts. The chain employs TRBV9 and TRBJ1-6, with D tentatively TRBD1 (6 bases). CDR1 and CDR2 (germline): SGDLS, YYNGEE. CDR3 size: 14 residues. Between the trimmed V and J ends, which lost 3 bases and 10 bases, there was a span of 14 bases. The CDR3 is CASSAGGGGSPLHF. The DNA for the CDR3 is TGTGCCAGCAGCGCCGGGGGGGGCGGGTCACCCCTCCACTTT.

In its sample, this clonotype was seen many times. V usage is TRBV9 and J usage is TRBJ2-2; no clear D. CDR1 and CDR2 (germline): SGDLS, YYNGEE. The ends were cut back, 4 bases at V and 2 bases at J, with 15 bases in the middle. The CDR3 is made up of 16 amino acids. The CDR3 is CASSPLGAFNTGELFF. Written as DNA, the CDR3 is TGTGCCAGCAGCCCCCTAGGAGCCTTTAACACCGGGGAGCTGTTTTTT.

This clonotype appeared many times. This chain uses TRBV9 with TRBJ2-7, with D possibly TRBD1 on 5 matching bases. This CDR3 is built from 14 residues. Germline V gene sequence: CDR1 SGDLS, CDR2 YYNGEE. V was trimmed by 4 bases and J by 0 bases, leaving 11 bases between them. CDR3 sequence reads: CASSPRQSSYEQYF. The CDR3 bases are TGTGCCAGCAGCCCGCGACAGAGCTCCTACGAGCAGTACTTC.

This clonotype was counted at least ten times. The V gene is TRBV9, the J gene TRBJ1-2; 7 bases are shared with TRBD1. The CDR3 has 12 amino acids. Germline values: CDR1 SGDLS, CDR2 YYNGEE. V gave up 3 bases and J gave up 7 bases; unmatched junction bases: 3. The CDR3 here is CASSGDRVGYTF. The DNA of the CDR3 is TGTGCCAGCAGCGGCGACAGGGTTGGCTACACCTTC.

This clonotype rates as medium-sized. This chain connects TRBV9 to TRBJ1-4, with D tentatively TRBD1 (6 bases). The V end lost 4 bases, the J end lost 7 bases, and 20 bases lay between the germline ends. The CDR3 covers 16 residues. Germline V lookup: CDR1 SGDLS, CDR2 YYNGEE. CDR3 sequence: CASSPSVGALGEKLFF. CDR3 bases: TGTGCCAGCAGCCCCTCCGTGGGGGCCCTTGGTGAAAAACTGTTTTTT.

This clonotype was detected ten times or more. This chain links TRBV9 with TRBJ1-6; a weak D match, TRBD1 (6 bases). Trimming stripped 10 bases from V and 8 bases from J, with 22 bases between. The CDR3 is 15 amino acids. The V gene's germline CDR1 is SGDLS and CDR2 YYNGEE. For the CDR3, the DNA is TGTGCCGGATCACAGGGTTCCGGTCCTGATTCACCCCTCCACTTT. This gives the protein CAGSQGSGPDSPLHF.